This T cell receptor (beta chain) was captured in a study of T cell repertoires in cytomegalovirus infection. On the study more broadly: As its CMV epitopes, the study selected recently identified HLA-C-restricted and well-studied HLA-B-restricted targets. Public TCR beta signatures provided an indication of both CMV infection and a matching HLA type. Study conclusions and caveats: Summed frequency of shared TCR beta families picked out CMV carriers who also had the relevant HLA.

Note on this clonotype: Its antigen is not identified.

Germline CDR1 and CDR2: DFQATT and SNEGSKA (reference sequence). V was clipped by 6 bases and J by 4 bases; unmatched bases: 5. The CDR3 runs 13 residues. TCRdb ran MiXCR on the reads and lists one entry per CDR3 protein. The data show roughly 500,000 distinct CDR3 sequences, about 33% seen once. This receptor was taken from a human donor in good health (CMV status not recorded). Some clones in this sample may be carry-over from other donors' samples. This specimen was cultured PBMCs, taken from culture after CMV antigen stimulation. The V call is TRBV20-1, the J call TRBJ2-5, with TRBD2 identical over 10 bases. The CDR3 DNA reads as TGCAGTGCCGTTAGCGGGAGGTCAGAGACCCAGTACTTC. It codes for CSAVSGRSETQYF.